This T cell receptor beta chain was identified during a study of blood T cell repertoires in COVID-19. For the study at large: COVID-19 samples, acute and convalescent, were from the United States, Italy and Spain.

The method was immunoSEQ multiplex PCR; TCRdb's version includes in-frame clones alone and lacks a portion of them. The sample shows some 340,000 clones, approximately 90% of them seen only once. Germline CDR1 LGHDT, CDR2 YNNKEL (reference sequence). Trimming took off 5 bases at V and 4 bases at J, with 17 bases between the two ends. The CDR3 runs to 15 residues. Assignments of participants to cohorts depended upon their own reported clinical history. A case of COVID-19 had been met by exposed participants within 2 weeks before study entry. Sequenced: PBMCs or T cells enriched from blood (not recorded which). The source is a woman under 40 who had been exposed to COVID-19. V gene TRBV3-1 (or the pseudogene TRBV3-2) combines with J gene TRBJ1-2; perhaps TRBD1 as D (6 bases). CDR3 sequence: CASSSTGWGIYGYTF. The CDR3 region has the DNA TGTGCCAGCAGCTCTACAGGGTGGGGAATCTATGGCTACACCTTC.